Each of the 32 T cell receptor beta chains below was sequenced from the same sample in a study of CD8+ T cells in alopecia areata. Extraction of RNA preceded its reverse transcription into cDNA, which served as the sequencing template. Assay used: immunoSEQ multiplex PCR; TCRdb lists only in-frame clones, some missing. Among about 210,000 clones, less than 75% were seen once, and the ten largest hold 1.6%. Specified treatment: oral pan-JAK inhibitor, 5-10 mg twice daily. This specimen consisted of CD4+ T cells sorted from blood, obtained at week 4, from a patient treated with tofacitinib. These receptors all come from a human donor with alopecia areata.

In this sample, this clone turned up many times. V and J are TRBV6-1 and TRBJ1-2, with D hard to call. Trimming pared 7 bases from V and 1 base from J, leaving 10 bases between. Germline CDR1 and CDR2: MNHNS and SASEGT. The length of the CDR3 is 13 residues. The DNA of the CDR3 is TGTGCCAGCATTTCCAAATTTAACTATGGCTACACCTTC. Translating gives CASISKFNYGYTF.

This clone was picked up a small number of times. Other DNA sequences in the sample encode the same CDR3. The chain links TRBV7-2 to TRBJ2-1; 10 bases are shared with TRBD2. Germline trimming cut 4 bases from V and 2 bases from J; bases unmatched to any gene: 2. CDR1 is SGHTA, CDR2 FQGNSA, per germline. The CDR3 is made up of 15 amino acids. The chain's CDR3 is CASSSLAGAYNEQFF. The DNA for the CDR3 is TGTGCCAGCAGCTCTCTAGCGGGGGCCTACAATGAGCAGTTCTTC.

This clone was counted between two and nine times. The J gene is TRBJ2-6, the V gene TRBV10-3, with 8 bases matching TRBD2. Germline V CDR1 and CDR2: ENHRY, SYGVKD. Losses at the gene ends were 8 bases for V and 6 bases for J; bases not matched to a gene: 6. The CDR3 runs 14 residues. The CDR3 sequence is CAIFAGGQANVLTF. The DNA for the CDR3 is TGTGCCATCTTCGCGGGGGGTCAGGCCAACGTCCTGACTTTC.

The V call is TRBV10-3, the J call TRBJ2-5, with D tentatively TRBD2 (6 bases). There are 14 residues in the CDR3. Germline CDR1 ENHRY, CDR2 SYGVKD. The V end was cut by 2 bases, the J end by 2 bases, with 9 bases between. CDR3 residues: CAISEGLAQETQYF. In DNA form, the CDR3 reads TGTGCCATCAGTGAGGGGCTAGCGCAAGAGACCCAGTACTTC.

The J gene is TRBJ2-1, the V gene TRBV10-3, with D perhaps given as TRBD1 or TRBD2 (5 bases each). CDR1 ENHRY and CDR2 SYGVKD come from the germline V gene. The CDR3 is made up of 13 amino acids. Trimming took 4 bases from V and 8 from J, leaving 12 bases between them. CDR3 loop: CAISGGGPDEQFF. The CDR3 DNA is TGTGCCATCAGTGGGGGCGGGCCGGATGAGCAGTTCTTC.

Details on this clone: The same CDR3 is also encoded by other DNA sequences in this sample. The V call is TRBV6-5, the J call TRBJ2-2, with no clear D. CDR1 and CDR2 (germline): MNHEY, SVGAGI. This CDR3 is built from 12 residues. The V gene lost 2 bases and the J gene lost 6 bases, with 4 bases spanning the gap. CDR3 coding DNA: TGTGCCAGCAGTTACGGCTCCGGGGAGCTGTTTTTT. Encoded protein: CASSYGSGELFF.

The rearrangement links TRBV2 to TRBJ1-2; 8 bases are a match to TRBD1. CDR3 size: 12 residues. V shed 7 bases and J 8 bases; nucleotides not matched to a gene: 6. The V gene's germline CDR1 is SNHLY and CDR2 FYNNEI. CDR3 protein: CASMVRGRGYTF. As DNA, the CDR3 is TGTGCCAGCATGGTCAGGGGGCGAGGCTACACCTTC.

The gene calls are TRBV11-1 and TRBJ1-1, with 8 positions matching TRBD1. J was trimmed by 0 bases and V by 2 bases; bases with no gene match: 8. Germline-derived CDR1 and CDR2 are SGHAT and FQDESV (reference sequence). The CDR3 spans 17 residues. CDR3 sequence (DNA): TGTGCCAGCAGCTTACGGACAGGGATGGTCATGAACACTGAAGCTTTCTTT. Translation: CASSLRTGMVMNTEAFF. The variable domain in full, completed from reference TRBV11-1 and TRBJ1-1, reads EAEVAQSPRYKITEKSQAVAFWCDPISGHATLYWYRQILGQGPELLVQFQDESVVDDSQLPKDRFSAERLKGVDSTLKIQPAELGDSAMYLCASSLRTGMVMNTEAFFGQGTRLTVV.

The CDR3 spells CAWSVQRQTRVSYEQYF. The CDR3 DNA reads TGTGCCTGGAGTGTACAGAGGCAGACGCGGGTCTCCTACGAGCAGTACTTC. V and J are TRBV30 and TRBJ2-7; perhaps TRBD2 as D (5 bases). Germline-derived CDR1 and CDR2 are GTSNPN and SVGIG (reference sequence). The CDR3 runs 17 residues. V dropped 0 bases and J dropped 0 bases, with 18 bases sitting between them.

This clone was observed a handful of times. This chain joins TRBV28 and TRBJ2-7; possibly TRBD1 for D (6 bases). V was shortened by 11 bases and J by 3 bases, with 11 bases between the two germline ends. Germline lookup yields CDR1 MDHEN and CDR2 SYDVKM. The CDR3 consists of 11 residues. This chain's CDR3 is CASTGDYEQYF. The CDR3 coding sequence is TGTGCCTCGACAGGAGACTACGAGCAGTACTTC.

The chain uses TRBV29-1 and TRBJ2-3; D might be TRBD2 (5 bases). The CDR3 totals 13 residues. CDR1 SQVTM and CDR2 ANQGSEA come from the germline V gene. V lost 3 bases and J 3 bases, leaving 10 bases between the germline ends. The CDR3 here is CSVDISGTDTQYF. DNA of the CDR3: TGCAGCGTTGATATTTCGGGAACAGATACGCAGTATTTT.

This chain connects TRBV29-1 to TRBJ2-1, with D perhaps TRBD2 (5 bases). Trimming cost V 4 bases and J 7 bases, with 5 bases left between them. This CDR3 region has 10 residues. Germline V gene data show CDR1 as SQVTM and CDR2 as ANQGSEA. The chain's CDR3 is CSVGENEQFF. The CDR3 DNA follows: TGCAGCGTTGGGGAGAATGAGCAGTTCTTC.

This clone was detected only once. The CDR3 is CASSLRTRWNEQFF. The CDR3 coding sequence is TGTGCCAGCAGCCTGCGGACCCGCTGGAATGAGCAGTTCTTC. This chain joins TRBV5-6 and TRBJ2-1; D unresolved. The V end was cut by 4 bases, the J end by 7 bases, with 15 bases between. Germline V lookup: CDR1 SGHDT, CDR2 YYEEEE. This CDR3 region has 14 residues.

The chain joins TRBV25-1 to TRBJ2-7; 11 bases line up with TRBD1. The CDR3 is 14 residues long. After removal of 5 bases from V and 2 bases from J, the junction contained 2 bases not matched to a gene. Germline V gene data show CDR1 as MGHDK and CDR2 as SYGVNS. The CDR3 DNA sequence: TGTGCCAGCAGTAAGGGACAGGGGGCCTACGAGCAGTACTTC. Amino acids: CASSKGQGAYEQYF.

CDR3 region: CATSIPGRLPSV. Here the CDR3 DNA reads TGTGCCACCAGCATACCTGGGAGGCTCCCGAGTGTC. V gene TRBV15 combines with J gene TRBJ2-7; tentatively, D is TRBD2 (6 bases). The CDR3 covers 12 residues. Per the germline V gene, CDR1 is LNHNV and CDR2 is YYDKDF (reference sequence).

The genes are TRBV4-3 and TRBJ1-2; 7 positions agree with TRBD1. Germline V CDR1 and CDR2: LGHNA, YSLEER. The CDR3 has 13 residues. Losses at the gene ends were 1 base for V and 7 bases for J; bases not matched to a gene: 3. This CDR3 is CASSQVTGSGYTF. The CDR3 nucleotides are TGCGCCAGCAGCCAAGTGACAGGGAGTGGCTACACCTTC.

This chain connects TRBV2 to TRBJ2-7; the match to TRBD1 covers 7 bases. Per germline, CDR1 SNHLY and CDR2 FYNNEI. After removal of 4 bases from V and 6 bases from J, the junction contained 6 bases not matched to a gene. This CDR3 contains 13 residues. The CDR3 DNA follows: TGTGCCAGCAGTGCCACAGGGGTTGGCGAGCAGTACTTC. This encodes CASSATGVGEQYF.

The chain joins TRBV30 to TRBJ2-7; D gene uncertain. The CDR3 contains 12 residues. Deletions cut 2 bases from V and 6 bases from J, with 11 bases between. Germline V gene data show CDR1 as GTSNPN and CDR2 as SVGIG (reference sequence). CDR3 protein: CAWSLGSGEQYF. As DNA, the CDR3 is TGTGCCTGGAGTCTGGGGTCGGGCGAGCAGTACTTC. Filled out from reference TRBV30 and TRBJ2-7, the complete variable domain reads SQTIHQWPATLVQPVGSPLSLECTVEGTSNPNLYWYRQAAGRGLQLLFYSVGIGQISSEVPQNLSASRPQDRQFILSSKKLLLSDSGFYLCAWSLGSGEQYFGPGTRLTVT.

This clone was seen more than once but under ten times. The chain uses TRBV4-1 and TRBJ1-1; D ambiguous. Germline V gene lookup returns CDR1 MGHRA and CDR2 YSYEKL. There are 15 residues in the CDR3. The V end was cut by 0 bases, the J end by 0 bases, with 8 bases between. CDR3 in amino acids: CASSQDSGMNTEAFF. The CDR3 region has the DNA TGCGCCAGCAGCCAAGATAGCGGAATGAACACTGAAGCTTTCTTT.

This clone was observed at least ten times. This rearrangement joins TRBV19 to TRBJ1-2, with 8 bases that match TRBD1. Unmatched junction bases numbered 4, after V lost 4 bases and J lost 3 bases. The CDR3 totals 14 residues. Germline lookup yields CDR1 LNHDA and CDR2 SQIVND (reference sequence). The chain's CDR3 is CASSTGDRYYGYTF. CDR3 nucleotide sequence: TGTGCCAGTAGTACCGGGGACAGGTACTATGGCTACACCTTC.

Only a few counts were recorded for this clone. The gene calls are TRBV21-1 and TRBJ1-5; the table's D call, TRBD1, has no DNA check behind it. TRBV21-1 is marked as a pseudogene. The CDR3 runs to 16 residues. CDR3 bases: TGTGCCAGCAGTCCGACAGGGAATTTGAGCAATCAGCCCCAGCATTTT. This sequence encodes CASSPTGNLSNQPQHF.

V and J are TRBV4-3 and TRBJ1-1; 9 positions match TRBD1. The germline V gene encodes CDR1 LGHNA and CDR2 YSLEER. The CDR3 spans 15 residues. The J segment lost 1 base and the V segment lost 0 bases, leaving 0 bases of the junction unmatched. The CDR3 sequence: CASSQEDRGNTEAFF. In DNA, the CDR3 is TGCGCCAGCAGCCAAGAGGACAGGGGGAACACTGAAGCTTTCTTT.

V usage is TRBV27 and J usage is TRBJ1-6, with D perhaps matching TRBD1 (5 bases). Trimming cost V 3 bases and J 7 bases, with 10 bases left between them. This CDR3 spans 14 amino acids. The V gene's germline CDR1 is MNHEY and CDR2 SMNVEV (reference sequence). The CDR3 sequence: CASSFGRENSPLHF. The CDR3 DNA reads TGTGCCAGCAGTTTCGGCAGGGAGAATTCACCCCTCCACTTT.

Concerning this clone itself: Other DNA sequences in the sample encode the same CDR3. This rearrangement joins TRBV7-2 to TRBJ1-6; weak D call: TRBD1 (5 bases). The germline V and J ends were trimmed by 5 bases and 0 bases, with 11 bases remaining between them. CDR3 length equals 16 residues. Germline CDR1 SGHTA, CDR2 FQGNSA. This CDR3 reads CASSLGASSYNSPLHF. The CDR3 nucleotides are TGTGCCAGCAGCCTCGGGGCGAGCTCCTATAATTCACCCCTCCACTTT.

The J gene is TRBJ2-7, the V gene TRBV27; tentatively, D is TRBD2 (7 bases). Gene TRBJ2-5 matches the end of the DNA better, so the J call may be wrong. Germline CDR1 and CDR2: MNHEY and SMNVEV (reference sequence). This CDR3 comprises 14 residues. The CDR3 here is CASSFRGAWETQYF. CDR3 coding DNA: TGTGCCAGCAGTTTCCGGGGGGCTTGGGAGACCCAGTACTTC.

In this sample, this clone turned up a few times. The J gene is TRBJ1-6, the V gene TRBV30; D not certain. The CDR3 covers 13 residues. Germline V gene sequence: CDR1 GTSNPN, CDR2 SVGIG (reference sequence). Between the trimmed V and J ends, which lost 5 bases and 7 bases, there was a span of 12 bases. The CDR3 DNA reads TGTGCCTGGGACCCGGGCAAGAATTCACCCCTCCACTTT. It codes for CAWDPGKNSPLHF.

This clone was detected a few times. Written as DNA, the CDR3 is TGCGCCAGCAGCCATAGGGGGAGGGAAAACATTCAGTACTTC. Its translation: CASSHRGRENIQYF. This sequence joins TRBV4-3 and TRBJ2-4, with D perhaps matching TRBD2 (7 bases). This CDR3 comprises 14 residues. Trimming removed 3 bases at V and 5 bases at J, with 11 bases between. CDR1 and CDR2 (germline): LGHNA, YSLEER.

J is TRBJ1-2 and V is TRBV25-1; perhaps TRBD1 as D (6 bases). The germline V gene has CDR1 MGHDK and CDR2 SYGVNS. V lost 8 bases, J lost 2 bases, and 15 bases lay in between. The CDR3 has 14 amino acids. CDR3 residues: CASRLTGLNYGYTF. The CDR3 bases are TGTGCCAGCCGACTGACAGGCTTAAACTATGGCTACACCTTC.

The chain combines TRBV30 with TRBJ2-1, with D possibly matching TRBD1 (7 bases). Trimming took 0 bases from V and 2 from J, leaving 11 bases between them. The CDR3 totals 15 residues. Germline-derived CDR1 and CDR2 are GTSNPN and SVGIG (reference sequence). The CDR3 is CAWSVTRGAYNEQFF. The CDR3 DNA sequence: TGTGCCTGGAGTGTAACCAGGGGGGCCTACAATGAGCAGTTCTTC.

This clone was seen only once. The rearrangement joins TRBV5-1 to TRBJ2-2; unclear D gene. CDR1 SGHRS and CDR2 YFSETQ come from the germline V gene. The CDR3 is 16 amino acids. Trimming pared 0 bases from V and 2 bases from J, leaving 11 bases between. The CDR3 reads CASSLVRKPNTGELFF. For the CDR3, the DNA is TGCGCCAGCAGCTTGGTTCGGAAGCCAAACACCGGGGAGCTGTTTTTT. Filled out from reference TRBV5-1 and TRBJ2-2, the complete variable domain reads KAGVTQTPRYLIKTRGQQVTLSCSPISGHRSVSWYQQTPGQGLQFLFEYFSETQRNKGNFPGRFSGRQFSNSRSEMNVSTLELGDSALYLCASSLVRKPNTGELFFGEGSRLTVL.

Turning to this clone: Other DNA sequences within the sample encode an identical CDR3. The chain links TRBV5-1 to TRBJ2-3, with 9 bases that match TRBD2. There are 16 residues in the CDR3. Trimming removed 1 base from V and 0 bases from J; junction bases left unmatched: 3. CDR1 and CDR2 (germline): SGHRS, YFSETQ. The CDR3 coding sequence is TGCGCCAGCAGCTTGAGAGCGGGGGGTAGCACAGATACGCAGTATTTT. Its translation is CASSLRAGGSTDTQYF.

The V call is TRBV30, the J call TRBJ1-1, with D tentatively TRBD1 (6 bases). The CDR3 totals 16 residues. CDR1 is GTSNPN, CDR2 SVGIG, per germline (reference sequence). V was cut by 0 bases and J by 1 base, with 15 bases left in between. As DNA, the CDR3 is TGTGCCTGGAGTGTAAACCGGGGGCACCAGAACACTGAAGCTTTCTTT. Translation: CAWSVNRGHQNTEAFF. The full variable domain, its missing parts supplied by reference TRBV30 and TRBJ1-1, is SQTIHQWPATLVQPVGSPLSLECTVEGTSNPNLYWYRQAAGRGLQLLFYSVGIGQISSEVPQNLSASRPQDRQFILSSKKLLLSDSGFYLCAWSVNRGHQNTEAFFGQGTRLTVV.